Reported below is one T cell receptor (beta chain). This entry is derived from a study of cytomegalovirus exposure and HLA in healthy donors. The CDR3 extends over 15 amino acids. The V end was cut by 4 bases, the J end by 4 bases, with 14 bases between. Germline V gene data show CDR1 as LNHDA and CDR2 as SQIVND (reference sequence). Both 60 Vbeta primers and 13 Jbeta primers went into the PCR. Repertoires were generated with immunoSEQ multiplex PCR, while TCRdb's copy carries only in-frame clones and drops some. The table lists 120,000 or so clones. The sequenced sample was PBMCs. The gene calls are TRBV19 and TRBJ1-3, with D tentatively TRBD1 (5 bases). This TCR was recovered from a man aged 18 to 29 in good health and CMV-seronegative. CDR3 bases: TGTGCCAGTAGTAAGCCCGGAGGGGCAGGAAACACCATATATTTT. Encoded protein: CASSKPGGAGNTIYF.